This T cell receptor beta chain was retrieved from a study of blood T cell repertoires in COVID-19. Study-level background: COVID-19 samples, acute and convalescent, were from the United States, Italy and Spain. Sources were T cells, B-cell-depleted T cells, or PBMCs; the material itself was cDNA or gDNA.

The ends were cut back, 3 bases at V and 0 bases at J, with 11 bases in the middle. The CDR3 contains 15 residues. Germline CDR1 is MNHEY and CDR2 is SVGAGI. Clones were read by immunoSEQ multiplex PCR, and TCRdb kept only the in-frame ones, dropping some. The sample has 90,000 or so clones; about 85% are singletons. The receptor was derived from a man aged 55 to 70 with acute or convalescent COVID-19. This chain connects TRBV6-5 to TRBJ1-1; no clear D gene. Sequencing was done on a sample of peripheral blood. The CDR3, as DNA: TGTGCCAGCAGTTATACCGATAGCCTGAACACTGAAGCTTTCTTT. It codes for CASSYTDSLNTEAFF.